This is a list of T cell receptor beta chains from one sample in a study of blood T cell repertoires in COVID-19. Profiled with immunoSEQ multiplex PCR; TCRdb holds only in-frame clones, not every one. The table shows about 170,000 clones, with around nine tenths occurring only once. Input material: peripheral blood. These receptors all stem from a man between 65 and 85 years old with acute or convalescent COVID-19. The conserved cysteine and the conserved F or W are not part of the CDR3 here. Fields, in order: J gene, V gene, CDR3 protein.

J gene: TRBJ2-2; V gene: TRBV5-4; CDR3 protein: ASSLPNVGAGELF
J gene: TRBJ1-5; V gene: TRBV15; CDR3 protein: ATSRVPRAGQPQH
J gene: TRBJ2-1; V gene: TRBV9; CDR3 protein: ASSVGTSGSSYNEQF
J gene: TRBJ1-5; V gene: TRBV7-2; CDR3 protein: ASSLDAQQPQH
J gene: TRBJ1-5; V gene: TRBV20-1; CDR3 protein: SASRRDNGEGYQPQH
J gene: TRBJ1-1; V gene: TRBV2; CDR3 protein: ASRVGPGRNTEAF
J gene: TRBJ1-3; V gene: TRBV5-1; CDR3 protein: ASSLAGGSSGNTIY
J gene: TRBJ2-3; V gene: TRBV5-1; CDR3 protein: ASSLPLAGADTQY
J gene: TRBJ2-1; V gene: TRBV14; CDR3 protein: ASSQGAGEQF
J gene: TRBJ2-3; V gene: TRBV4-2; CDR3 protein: ASSSRGTDTQY
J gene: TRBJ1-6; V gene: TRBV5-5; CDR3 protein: ASSWLVENNSPLH
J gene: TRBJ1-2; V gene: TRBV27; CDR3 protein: ASSLPLSVYGYT
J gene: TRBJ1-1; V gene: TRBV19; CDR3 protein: ASSKGQGYTEAF
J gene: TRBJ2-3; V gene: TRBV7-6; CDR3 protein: ASSFRLAGVPDTQY
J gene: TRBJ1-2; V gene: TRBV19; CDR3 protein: ASSIQGPYGYT
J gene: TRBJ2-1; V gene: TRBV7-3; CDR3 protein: ASSLTGAGGPSNEQF
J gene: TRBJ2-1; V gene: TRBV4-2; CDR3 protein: ASSQGGYFGEQF
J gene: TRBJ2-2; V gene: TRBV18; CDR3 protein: ASSPHRQGATGELF
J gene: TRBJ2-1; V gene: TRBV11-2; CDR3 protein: ASTVGGSSYNEQF
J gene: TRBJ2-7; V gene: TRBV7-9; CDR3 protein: ASSPFSGVIYEQY
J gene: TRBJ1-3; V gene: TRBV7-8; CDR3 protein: ASSLLPGFSGNTIY
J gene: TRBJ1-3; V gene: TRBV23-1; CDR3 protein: ASRTDRGRSGNTIY
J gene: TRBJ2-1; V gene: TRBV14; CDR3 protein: ASSQGRGVNNEQF
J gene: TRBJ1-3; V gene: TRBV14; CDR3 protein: ASSQDPGTGGLRSGNTIY
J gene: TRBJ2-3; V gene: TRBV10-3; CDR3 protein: AIRLGGGGDTQY
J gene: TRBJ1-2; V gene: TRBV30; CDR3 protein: AWNEEFSNGYT
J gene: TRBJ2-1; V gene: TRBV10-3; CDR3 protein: AISESTPRAGEGAGDEQF
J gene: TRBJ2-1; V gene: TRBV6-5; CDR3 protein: ASSSLAGGNNEQF
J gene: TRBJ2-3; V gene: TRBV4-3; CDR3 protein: ASSQDRGRGPDTQY
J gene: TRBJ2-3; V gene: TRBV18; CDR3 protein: ASSRPSGGRTDTQY
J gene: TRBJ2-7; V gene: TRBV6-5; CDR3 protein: ASSYSGRRSYEQY
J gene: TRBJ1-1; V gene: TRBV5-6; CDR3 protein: ASREGQMNTEAF
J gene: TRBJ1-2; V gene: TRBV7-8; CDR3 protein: ASSLVGGRVDYGYT
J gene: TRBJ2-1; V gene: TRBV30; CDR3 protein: AWRRIGGSSYNEQF
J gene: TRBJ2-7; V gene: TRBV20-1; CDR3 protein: SASRLAHHEQY
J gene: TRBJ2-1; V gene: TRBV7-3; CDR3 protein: ASSLGLAGVDEQF
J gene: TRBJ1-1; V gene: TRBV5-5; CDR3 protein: ASSRVDRNTEAF
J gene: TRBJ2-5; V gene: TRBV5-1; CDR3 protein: ASSPRLAGETQY
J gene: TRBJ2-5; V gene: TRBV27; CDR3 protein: ASTRDRMGQETQY
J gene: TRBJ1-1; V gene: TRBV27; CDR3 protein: ATRGPGQHSLEYTEAF
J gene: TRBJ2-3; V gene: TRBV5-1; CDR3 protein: ASSYAGTSRAPTDTQY
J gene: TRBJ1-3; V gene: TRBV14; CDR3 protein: ASSQVGGSSGNTIY
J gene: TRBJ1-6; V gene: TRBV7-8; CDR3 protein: ASSNRGAPDLH
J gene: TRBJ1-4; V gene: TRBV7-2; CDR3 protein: ASSRRVWGATNEKLF
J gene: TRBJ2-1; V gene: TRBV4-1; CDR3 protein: ASSQGQEDEQF
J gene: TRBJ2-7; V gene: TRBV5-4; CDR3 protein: ASSSRDRANEQY
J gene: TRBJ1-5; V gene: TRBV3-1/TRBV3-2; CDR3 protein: ASSLGQESNQPQH
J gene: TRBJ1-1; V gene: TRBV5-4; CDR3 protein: ASSLQGWGTEAF
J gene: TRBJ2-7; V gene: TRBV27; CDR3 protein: ASRRDLSYEQY
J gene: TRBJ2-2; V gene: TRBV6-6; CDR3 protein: ASSRLAGGLKTGELF
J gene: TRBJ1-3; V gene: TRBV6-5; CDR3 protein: ASIDSGNTIY